Listed below are T cell receptor beta chains from one sample, sequenced in a study of blood T cell repertoires in COVID-19. TCRdb keeps only in-frame clones here, not all; method: immunoSEQ multiplex PCR. The sample carries approximately 160,000 clones, roughly nine tenths recorded once. Sample: peripheral blood. These receptors were taken from a woman aged 70-85 years with acute or convalescent COVID-19. Each CDR3 is given with its conserved first and last residue. A D gene is named only where the DNA matches it firmly. Expanded clones get a size class; other rows say once, few or many, or leave the size out.

d_gene | j_gene | v_gene | abundance | CDR3nt | CDR3aa
- | TRBJ1-5 | TRBV6-5 | - | TGTGCCAGCAGTTACTCAGTTACAGGGAATCAGCCCCAGCATTTT | CASSYSVTGNQPQHF
- | TRBJ1-1 | TRBV3-1/TRBV3-2 | - | TGTGCCAGCAGCCCGACACGGAACACTGAAGCTTTCTTT | CASSPTRNTEAFF
- | TRBJ2-5 | TRBV3-1/TRBV3-2 | - | TGTGCCAGCAGCCAAGTTTACAGGGTGGGTGGGGAGACCCAGTACTTC | CASSQVYRVGGETQYF
TRBD1 | TRBJ1-4 | TRBV7-9 | - | TGTGCCAGCAGCCAATCGACAGGGATTGAAAAACTGTTTTTT | CASSQSTGIEKLFF
TRBD1 | TRBJ1-4 | TRBV5-1 | - | TGCGCCAGCAGCTTGGGGAGACAGGGGTCTGAAAAACTGTTTTTT | CASSLGRQGSEKLFF
TRBD1 | TRBJ2-6 | TRBV18 | - | TGTGCCAGCTCACCACGGGGATCGTATAGGGGGCCCATCCGCTCCTCTGGGGCCAACGTCCTGACTTTC | CASSPRGSYRGPIRSSGANVLTF
TRBD1 | TRBJ1-1 | TRBV5-1 | once | TGCGCCAGCAGCACCCCAGGACAGGGCCGGACTGAAGCTTTCTTT | CASSTPGQGRTEAFF
- | TRBJ2-7 | TRBV5-1 | - | TGCGCCAGCAGTGTCACACAGTCCAAAGCCTACGAGCAGTACTTC | CASSVTQSKAYEQYF
TRBD2 | TRBJ2-3 | TRBV6-2/TRBV6-3 | - | TGTGCCAGCAGTTTGACTAGCGGGGCTTACGTCTTCGGCACAGATACGCAGTATTTT | CASSLTSGAYVFGTDTQYF
TRBD1 | TRBJ1-2 | TRBV9 | - | TGTGCCAGCAGCGTAGAGGGACAGAACTATGGCTACACCTTC | CASSVEGQNYGYTF
- | TRBJ2-5 | TRBV5-4 | - | TGTGCCAGCAGCCCGACGGACATCCAAGAGACCCAGTACTTC | CASSPTDIQETQYF
- | TRBJ2-3 | TRBV29-1 | - | TGCAGCGTTGAAGGGAGAGCCGGTACGCAGTATTTT | CSVEGRAGTQYF
- | TRBJ2-7 | TRBV7-2 | once | TGTGCCAGCAGCTGGAGGAAGGATCCGGACGAGCAGTACTTC | CASSWRKDPDEQYF
TRBD1 | TRBJ2-7 | TRBV2 | once | TGTGCCAGCAGTAAAAAGACAGGGTGGTCCCGTTACGAGCAGTACTTC | CASSKKTGWSRYEQYF
TRBD1 | TRBJ1-4 | TRBV7-2 | few | TGTGCCAGCAGCACCCGACAGGGAACTAATGAAAAACTGTTTTTT | CASSTRQGTNEKLFF
- | TRBJ1-1 | TRBV29-1 | - | TGCACCGCCATGAAACAGGGCGAGACTGAAGCTTTCTTT | CTAMKQGETEAFF
TRBD1 | TRBJ1-3 | TRBV13 | once | TGTGCCAGCAGCCAATCCGCGGGACAGTTTTTCTCTGGAAACACCATATATTTT | CASSQSAGQFFSGNTIYF
TRBD2 | TRBJ2-3 | TRBV5-1 | - | TGCGCCAGCAGCTTGGAGGGCGGGGGGGCCGCGACAGATACGCAGTATTTT | CASSLEGGGAATDTQYF
TRBD2 | TRBJ2-5 | TRBV7-2 | - | TGTGCCAGCAGCACCTCTAGCGGGACGGTCGAGACCCAGTACTTC | CASSTSSGTVETQYF
TRBD1 | TRBJ1-5 | TRBV28 | - | TGTGCCAGCACTCAGGGGGATCAGCCCCAGCATTTT | CASTQGDQPQHF
TRBD2 | TRBJ2-5 | TRBV19 | - | TGTGCCAGTAGTATGGGGAGCGGGGGAGGTGGAGAGACCCAGTACTTC | CASSMGSGGGGETQYF
TRBD1 | TRBJ1-6 | TRBV4-2 | - | TGTGCCAGCAGCCAGCAGGACAGGGGGGTTTCACCCCTCCACTTT | CASSQQDRGVSPLHF
TRBD1 | TRBJ1-4 | TRBV10-3 | once | TGTGCCATCAGTGAAGGGACAGGGAAGACTAATGAAAAACTGTTTTTT | CAISEGTGKTNEKLFF
TRBD2 | TRBJ2-1 | TRBV19 | once | TGTGCCAGTAGTATCCTAGGAAGCGGGAGGGCCTCGAATGAGCAGTTCTTC | CASSILGSGRASNEQFF
TRBD2 | TRBJ2-7 | TRBV4-3 | - | TGCGCCAGCAGCCAAGGGAGCGGGAACTCCTACGAGCAGTACTTC | CASSQGSGNSYEQYF
TRBD2 | TRBJ2-2 | TRBV10-3 | - | TGTGCCATCAGTGAGCGGGGACTAGCGGGACCGATGGGCGGGGAGCTGTTTTTT | CAISERGLAGPMGGELFF
- | TRBJ2-2 | TRBV10-2 | - | TGCGCCAGCAGATGGGCAGCGAACACCGGGGAGCTGTTTTTT | CASRWAANTGELFF
TRBD1 | TRBJ1-2 | TRBV6-6 | - | TGTGCCAGCAGTCCGAGGACAGGGGGCACGGATGGCTACACCTTC | CASSPRTGGTDGYTF
TRBD2 | TRBJ2-3 | TRBV11-2 | - | TGTGCCAGCAGCTTAGTAAGGATCCAGAGCGGGGGACCAGATACGCAGTATTTT | CASSLVRIQSGGPDTQYF
TRBD1 | TRBJ1-2 | TRBV4-3 | - | TGCGCCAGCAGCCAAGTTGAGGGGGCCTATGGCTACACCTTC | CASSQVEGAYGYTF
TRBD2 | TRBJ2-2 | TRBV7-2 | - | TGTGCCAGCAGCTTAGCTGGGTCGGGGACTAGCGGGATCGGGGAGCTGTTTTTT | CASSLAGSGTSGIGELFF
- | TRBJ2-1 | TRBV7-8 | - | TGTGCCAGCAGTCAACCACAGGGCCACAACAATGAGCAGTTCTTC | CASSQPQGHNNEQFF
- | TRBJ1-5 | TRBV7-9 | - | TGTGCCAGCAGCAAGCCAGGGATGGGGCCCCAGCATTTT | CASSKPGMGPQHF
- | TRBJ2-1 | TRBV19 | - | TGTGCCAGTAGTATGGAGGGGAATGAGCAGTTCTTC | CASSMEGNEQFF
- | TRBJ1-2 | TRBV7-8 | - | TGTGCCAGCACGTCGGGTGGCCTCCTCTATGGCTACACCTTC | CASTSGGLLYGYTF
- | TRBJ1-1 | TRBV12-3/TRBV12-4 | - | TGTGCCAGCAGATCTCAAGAAGGGAGGGTAGCTTTCTTT | CASRSQEGRVAFF
- | TRBJ2-3 | TRBV4-3 | once | TGCGCCAGCAGCCAACAGGGTTGGTTCCAAACAGATACGCAGTATTTT | CASSQQGWFQTDTQYF
- | TRBJ2-5 | TRBV2 | - | TGTGCCAGCAGTGGACAGGCGGGAGAGACCCAGTACTTC | CASSGQAGETQYF
- | TRBJ1-6 | TRBV10-3 | - | TGTGCCATCAGTGAGTCGGAGGCGGGGGGGAATTCACCCCTCCACTTT | CAISESEAGGNSPLHF
TRBD2 | TRBJ2-2 | TRBV2 | - | TGTGCCAGCAGTGACGGGCGGGAGGTTGGCGGGGAGCTGTTTTTT | CASSDGREVGGELFF
TRBD1 | TRBJ1-6 | TRBV4-2 | - | TGTGCCAGCAGCCAATGGGACAGGGGAGTTTCACCCCTCCACTTT | CASSQWDRGVSPLHF
- | TRBJ2-5 | TRBV10-3 | - | TGTGCCATCAGCATGAGAGAGGGCCAACAAGAGACCCAGTACTTC | CAISMREGQQETQYF
TRBD2 | TRBJ2-3 | TRBV7-8 | - | TGTGCCAGCAGCGTTAGCGGGAGGGGTTCCGGCACAGATACGCAGTATTTT | CASSVSGRGSGTDTQYF
- | TRBJ1-2 | TRBV6-5 | - | TGTGCCAGCATCAGGCCGCCCAGGGAATATGGCTACACCTTC | CASIRPPREYGYTF
TRBD2 | TRBJ2-3 | TRBV30 | - | TGTGCCTGGAGTCGACTAGCGGGAATGGGAGATACGCAGTATTTT | CAWSRLAGMGDTQYF
- | TRBJ2-1 | TRBV5-1 | once | TGCGCCAGCAGCTTGGTTGCGGGGCATCTTTACAATGAGCAGTTCTTC | CASSLVAGHLYNEQFF
- | TRBJ1-1 | TRBV19 | many | TGTGCCAGTACCCACCAGGGGATGAACACTGAAGCTTTCTTT | CASTHQGMNTEAFF